Listed below are T cell receptor beta chains from one sample, sequenced in a study of technical replicates of blood from a few donors. Profiled with immunoSEQ multiplex PCR; TCRdb holds only in-frame clones, not every one. The repertoire holds around 84,000 clones, with roughly 98% as singletons. Sequencing used T cells isolated from PBMCs. The receptors were sampled from a human donor in good health. Each CDR3 is given with its conserved first and last residue. The listing skips clone size in some rows; elsewhere it reads once, few, many or a size class.

CDR3: CASSETGASPLHF
size: NA
J: TRBJ1-6
V: TRBV6-4

CDR3: CASSRTALTYGYTF
size: NA
J: TRBJ1-2
V: TRBV5-4

CDR3: CASSLSSGTRGTGELFF
size: once
J: TRBJ2-2
V: TRBV7-7

CDR3: CASSEGGEQFF
size: NA
J: TRBJ2-1
V: TRBV10-2

CDR3: CASSEYRGGFYNEQFF
size: NA
J: TRBJ2-1
V: TRBV10-1

CDR3: CASSPGQGIDGYTF
size: NA
J: TRBJ1-2
V: TRBV5-4

CDR3: CASRSVAGGYGYTF
size: NA
J: TRBJ1-2
V: TRBV27

CDR3: CSASKSEQFF
size: NA
J: TRBJ2-1
V: TRBV20-1

CDR3: CASSGTGEQPQHF
size: NA
J: TRBJ1-5
V: TRBV2

CDR3: CASSAPGTVNTEAFF
size: once
J: TRBJ1-1
V: TRBV7-9